This T cell receptor (beta chain) was sequenced during a study of radiation and T cells in renal cell carcinoma. Repertoires were generated with immunoSEQ multiplex PCR, while TCRdb's copy carries only in-frame clones and drops some. The sample contains 100,000 to 150,000 clones, more than 75% of which appear only once. Stated time point: blood 2 weeks post-SBRT. Treatment defined: 15 Gy SBRT to primary tumor, nephrectomy 4 weeks later. Study findings and constraints: Top tumor clonotypes rose in blood 2 weeks post-radiation, then contracted.

CDR1 WNHNN and CDR2 SYGVQD come from the germline V gene (reference sequence). V lost 7 bases and J 1 base, leaving 5 bases between the germline ends. This CDR3 spans 12 amino acids. Regarding this clone: The antigen remains undetermined.

Sequencing used blood, obtained from a patient whose treatment included radiotherapy and nephrectomy. This clonotype was obtained from a woman in her seventies with renal cell carcinoma. V and J are TRBV10-1 and TRBJ1-5; tentative D call: TRBD1 (5 bases). CDR3 in DNA: TGCGCCAGCAAGGGGAGCAATCAGCCCCAGCATTTT. Translated: CASKGSNQPQHF.